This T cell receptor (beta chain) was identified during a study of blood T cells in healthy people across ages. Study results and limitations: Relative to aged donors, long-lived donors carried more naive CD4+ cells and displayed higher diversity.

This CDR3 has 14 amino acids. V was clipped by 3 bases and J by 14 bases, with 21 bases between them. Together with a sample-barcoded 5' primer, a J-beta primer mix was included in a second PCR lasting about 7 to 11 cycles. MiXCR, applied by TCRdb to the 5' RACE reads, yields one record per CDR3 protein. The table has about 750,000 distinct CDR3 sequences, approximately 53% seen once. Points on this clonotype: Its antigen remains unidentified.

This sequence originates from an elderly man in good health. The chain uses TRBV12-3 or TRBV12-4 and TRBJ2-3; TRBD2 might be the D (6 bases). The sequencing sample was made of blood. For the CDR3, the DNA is TGTGCCAGCAGTTTTGGTAGCGGTGACAGATACGCGTATTTT. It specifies CASSFGSGDRYAYF.